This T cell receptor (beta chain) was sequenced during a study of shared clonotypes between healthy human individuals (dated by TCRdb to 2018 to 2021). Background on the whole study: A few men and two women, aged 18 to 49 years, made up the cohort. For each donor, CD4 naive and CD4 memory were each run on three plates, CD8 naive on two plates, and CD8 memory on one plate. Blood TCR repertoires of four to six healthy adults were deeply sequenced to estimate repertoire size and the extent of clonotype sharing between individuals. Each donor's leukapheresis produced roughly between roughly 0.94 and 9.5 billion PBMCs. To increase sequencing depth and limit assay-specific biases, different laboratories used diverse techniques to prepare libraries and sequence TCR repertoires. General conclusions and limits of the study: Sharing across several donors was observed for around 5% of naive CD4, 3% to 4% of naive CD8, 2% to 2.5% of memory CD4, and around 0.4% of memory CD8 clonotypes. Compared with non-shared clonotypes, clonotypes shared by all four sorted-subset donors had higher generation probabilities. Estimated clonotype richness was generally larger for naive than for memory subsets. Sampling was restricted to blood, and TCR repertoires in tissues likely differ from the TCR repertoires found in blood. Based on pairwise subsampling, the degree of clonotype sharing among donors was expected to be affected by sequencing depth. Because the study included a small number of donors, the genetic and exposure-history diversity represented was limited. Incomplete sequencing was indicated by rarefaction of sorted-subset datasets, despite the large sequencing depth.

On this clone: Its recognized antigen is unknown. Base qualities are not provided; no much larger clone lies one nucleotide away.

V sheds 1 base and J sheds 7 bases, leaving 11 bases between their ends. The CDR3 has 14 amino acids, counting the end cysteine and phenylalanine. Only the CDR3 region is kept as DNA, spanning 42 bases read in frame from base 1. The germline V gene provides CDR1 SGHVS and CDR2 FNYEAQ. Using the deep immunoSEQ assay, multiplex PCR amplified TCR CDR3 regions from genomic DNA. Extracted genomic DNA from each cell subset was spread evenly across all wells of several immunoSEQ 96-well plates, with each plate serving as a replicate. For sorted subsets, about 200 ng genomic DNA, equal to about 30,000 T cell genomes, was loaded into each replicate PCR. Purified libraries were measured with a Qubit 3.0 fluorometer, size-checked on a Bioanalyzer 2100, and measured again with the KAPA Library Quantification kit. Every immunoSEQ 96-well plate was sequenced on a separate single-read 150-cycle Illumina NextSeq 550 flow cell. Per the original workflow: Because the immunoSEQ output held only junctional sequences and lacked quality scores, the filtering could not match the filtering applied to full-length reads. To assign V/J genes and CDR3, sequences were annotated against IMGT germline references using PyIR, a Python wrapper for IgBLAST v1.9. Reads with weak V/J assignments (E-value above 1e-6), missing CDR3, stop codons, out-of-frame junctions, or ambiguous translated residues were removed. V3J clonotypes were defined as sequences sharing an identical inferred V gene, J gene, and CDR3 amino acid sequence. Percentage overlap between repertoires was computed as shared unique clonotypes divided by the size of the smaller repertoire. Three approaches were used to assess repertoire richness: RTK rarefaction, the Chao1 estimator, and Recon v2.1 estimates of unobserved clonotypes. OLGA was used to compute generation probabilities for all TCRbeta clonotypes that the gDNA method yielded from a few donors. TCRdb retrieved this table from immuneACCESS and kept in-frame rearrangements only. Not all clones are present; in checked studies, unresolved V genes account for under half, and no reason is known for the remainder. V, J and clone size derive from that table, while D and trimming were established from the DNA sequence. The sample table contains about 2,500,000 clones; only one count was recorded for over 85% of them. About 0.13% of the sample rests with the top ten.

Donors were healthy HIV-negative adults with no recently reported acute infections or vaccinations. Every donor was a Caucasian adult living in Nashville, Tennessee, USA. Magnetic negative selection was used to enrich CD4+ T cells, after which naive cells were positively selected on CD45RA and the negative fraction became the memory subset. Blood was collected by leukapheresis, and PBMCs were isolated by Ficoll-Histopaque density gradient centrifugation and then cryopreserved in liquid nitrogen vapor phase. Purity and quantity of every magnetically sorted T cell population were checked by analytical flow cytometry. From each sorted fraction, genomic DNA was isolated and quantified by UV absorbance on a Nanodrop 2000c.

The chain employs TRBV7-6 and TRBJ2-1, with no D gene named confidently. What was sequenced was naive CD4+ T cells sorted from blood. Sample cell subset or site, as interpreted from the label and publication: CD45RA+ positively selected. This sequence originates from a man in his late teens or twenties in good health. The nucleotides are TGTGCCAGCAGCTTAGGTCCAGGCTTGAATGAGCAGTTCTTC. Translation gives CASSLGPGLNEQFF.